These T cell receptor beta chains were read from a single sample in a study of T cells in narcolepsy. Repertoires were generated with immunoSEQ multiplex PCR, while TCRdb's copy carries only in-frame clones and drops some. The sample comprises some 30,000 clones, 87% of which are singletons, and 0.83% rests with the top ten. What was sequenced was CD45RA- memory CD4+ T cells from PBMCs. These receptors all come from a human donor with narcolepsy. Each CDR3 is given with its conserved first and last residue. The D gene is left open where the match is weak. The listing skips clone size in some rows; elsewhere it reads once, few, many or a size class.

D gene	clone size	J gene	V gene	CDR3 length	CDR3 DNA	CDR3 protein
-	once	TRBJ1-2	TRBV6-4	13	TGTGCCAGCAGTGCCGGACAAAGCTATGGCTACACCTTC	CASSAGQSYGYTF
-	-	TRBJ1-1	TRBV19	14	TGTGCCAGTAGCGTGACAGTCTTGAACACTGAAGCTTTCTTT	CASSVTVLNTEAFF
-	-	TRBJ2-7	TRBV7-2	15	TGTGCCAGCAGCTTAGATCGGGGTTCGCCCAAACGGGAGTACTTC	CASSLDRGSPKREYF
TRBD1	-	TRBJ1-5	TRBV28	13	TGTGCCACCGCGGACAGGGGAAGGCAGCCCCAGCATTTT	CATADRGRQPQHF
TRBD1	-	TRBJ1-1	TRBV29-1	16	TGCAGCGTCGGCGGAGGCCGTAGGACAGGGGTCACTGAAGCTTTCTTT	CSVGGGRRTGVTEAFF
-	-	TRBJ1-1	TRBV11-3	12	TGTGCCAGCAGCTTATTTGCCGCTGAAGCTTTCTTT	CASSLFAAEAFF
-	-	TRBJ2-1	TRBV9	17	TGTGCCAGCAGCTCGAGCCCCCGGGGTAGCTCCTACAATGAGCAGTTCTTC	CASSSSPRGSSYNEQFF
-	-	TRBJ1-5	TRBV6-1	14	TGTGCCAGCAGTGAAGCCCCGCGTCTGGAGCCCCAGCATTTT	CASSEAPRLEPQHF
-	-	TRBJ1-6	TRBV6-1	14	TGTGCCAGCAGTGGTAGAAGCCTTAATTCACCCCTCCACTTT	CASSGRSLNSPLHF
-	-	TRBJ1-1	TRBV4-2	14	TGTGCCAGCAGCCCTCCTTCTGGGTACACTGAAGCTTTCTTT	CASSPPSGYTEAFF
-	-	TRBJ2-7	TRBV20-1	11	TGCAGTGCTGGAGCCTCGGGCGAGCAGTACTTC	CSAGASGEQYF
-	-	TRBJ2-7	TRBV5-4	13	TGTGCCAGCAGCTTGCAGGCTACCTACGAGCAGTACTTC	CASSLQATYEQYF
-	-	TRBJ1-4	TRBV28	14	TGTGCCAGCAGTCAGGGATCGGTGGATGAAAAACTGTTTTTT	CASSQGSVDEKLFF
-	-	TRBJ1-5	TRBV6-5	15	TGTGCCAGCCGGAGGGGGGGCGGTGGCAATCAGCCCCAGCATTTT	CASRRGGGGNQPQHF
-	-	TRBJ2-7	TRBV18	12	TGTGCCAGCTCACCTTCATCCCACGAGCAGTACTTC	CASSPSSHEQYF
TRBD1	-	TRBJ2-1	TRBV6-5	15	TGTGCCAGCAATCCGGGACAGGGGAGCTACAATGAGCAGTTCTTC	CASNPGQGSYNEQFF
-	-	TRBJ1-3	TRBV5-1	15	TGCGCCAGCAGCTTGTCGGCGGCCCCTGGAAACACCATATATTTT	CASSLSAAPGNTIYF
TRBD2	-	TRBJ2-1	TRBV6-1	15	TGTGCCAGCAAACAGGGCCTAGCGGGGCTCAATGAGCAGTTCTTC	CASKQGLAGLNEQFF
-	-	TRBJ1-1	TRBV5-1	14	TGCGCCAGCAGCTTCGGCAGTTCGAACACTGAAGCTTTCTTT	CASSFGSSNTEAFF
TRBD1	-	TRBJ2-7	TRBV9	13	TGTGCCAGCAGCAGGGACAGCGGATGGGAGCAGTACTTC	CASSRDSGWEQYF
TRBD2	-	TRBJ2-3	TRBV11-3	15	TGTGCCAGCAGCTTCAGGCGGGGGGGCTCAGATACGCAGTATTTT	CASSFRRGGSDTQYF
TRBD1	-	TRBJ1-4	TRBV29-1	15	TGCAGCGTTGGTAGTCAGGGACAGGGGACTCAAAAACTGTTTTTT	CSVGSQGQGTQKLFF
TRBD2	-	TRBJ2-7	TRBV4-2	15	TGTGCCAGCAGCCAAACTAGCGGGGGATACTACGAGCAGTACTTC	CASSQTSGGYYEQYF
-	-	TRBJ2-2	TRBV14	16	TGTGCCAGCAGCCTCCTCATGATAGCGAACACCGGGGAGCTGTTTTTT	CASSLLMIANTGELFF
-	-	TRBJ2-5	TRBV7-3	15	TGTGCCAGCAGCCTCTTCATCGGACGTCAAGAGACCCAGTACTTC	CASSLFIGRQETQYF
-	-	TRBJ1-4	TRBV30	17	TGTGCCTGGAGTGTACAATTCTCCCTCCAGGGAGGTGAAAAACTGTTTTTT	CAWSVQFSLQGGEKLFF
-	-	TRBJ1-5	TRBV4-3	14	TGCGCCAGCAGCCAAGATAATGGTTATCAGCCCCAGCATTTT	CASSQDNGYQPQHF
TRBD2	-	TRBJ2-7	TRBV28	15	TGTGCCAGCAGTCCCGGGACTAGCTTCCCCTACGAGCAGTACTTC	CASSPGTSFPYEQYF
-	once	TRBJ1-2	TRBV28	12	TGTGCCAGCAGCGATCGCGACTATGGCTACACCTTC	CASSDRDYGYTF
-	-	TRBJ2-6	TRBV11-2	13	TGTGCCAGCAGCTTTGGTTTCGCCAACGTCCTGACTTTC	CASSFGFANVLTF
-	-	TRBJ1-5	TRBV28	12	TGTGCCAGCAGTCGGATGGGGCAGCCCCAGCATTTT	CASSRMGQPQHF
-	-	TRBJ2-5	TRBV11-1	17	TGTGCCAGCAGCTTCCTCGGGGGCGTCCATATACAAGAGACCCAGTACTTC	CASSFLGGVHIQETQYF
-	-	TRBJ2-7	TRBV7-2	13	TGTGCCAGCAGCTCGGCCGGGCCCTACGAGCAGTACTTC	CASSSAGPYEQYF
TRBD1	-	TRBJ2-7	TRBV28	17	TGTGCCAGCAGAACTCGGACAGGGGCCCGGAGGAGCTACGAGCAGTACTTC	CASRTRTGARRSYEQYF
-	-	TRBJ1-2	TRBV20-1	11	TGCAGTGCTATCGGGGGCAATGGCTACACCTTC	CSAIGGNGYTF
-	-	TRBJ1-5	TRBV29-1	14	TGCAGCGTTGAAGGATCAGGGTTCGATCAGCCCCAGCATTTT	CSVEGSGFDQPQHF